This TCR beta chain was profiled in a study of T-cell reconstitution after alpha-beta-depleted transplantation in children. Regarding the study as a whole: Reportedly, roughly two months post-transplant, alpha-beta T cells arose from several hundred expanded graft clones. Diversity of TCRbeta at day 60 was high in some patients, arising from surviving recipient T cells and thymic progenitors. By one year post-transplant, T-cell counts and diversity largely arose from T cells that were newly produced.

The table lists this clonotype with a few counts. Its cognate antigen is unknown. A TCRbeta library incorporating unique molecular identifiers was prepared. TCRdb passed the PCR reads through MiXCR, listing each CDR3 protein once. Altogether around 580,000 distinct CDR3 sequences are present, 23% being singletons, with the ten largest covering less than 15%. The germline V and J ends were trimmed by 6 bases and 6 bases, with 11 bases remaining between them. The CDR3 runs 12 residues. Looked up from germline, CDR1 is SQVTM and CDR2 is ANQGSEA. The sample in question was PBMCs, mostly from graft donor cells, obtained 360 days after TCRalphabeta/CD19-depleted stem cell transplant. The clonotype was recovered from a boy under two years old who had a stem cell transplant for acute myeloid leukemia, so the T cells may come from the graft donor. The chain employs TRBV29-1 and TRBJ2-2, with TRBD2 as a possible D gene (6 bases). The CDR3 DNA sequence: TGCAGCGTCCTCACTAGCCCCGGGGAGCTGTTTTTT. Residues: CSVLTSPGELFF.